The 29 T cell receptor beta chains listed next were all sequenced from one sample in a study of blood T cell repertoires in COVID-19. TCRdb's table, derived via immunoSEQ multiplex PCR, lists solely in-frame clones and lacks some. The table includes about 68,000 clones, roughly 80% detected once. Source material: peripheral blood. Every receptor here comes from a human donor in a cohort sampled during active COVID-19.

The chain links TRBV7-8 to TRBJ1-1; D uncertain. Trimming removed 5 bases at V and 1 base at J, with 8 bases between. CDR1 SGHVS and CDR2 FQNEAQ come from the germline V gene. The CDR3 runs 13 residues. The CDR3 reads CASSRSGNTEAFF. CDR3 sequence (DNA): TGTGCCAGCAGCCGCTCGGGGAACACTGAAGCTTTCTTT.

V gene TRBV6-1 combines with J gene TRBJ1-5, with TRBD1 matching over 7 bases. The CDR3 covers 14 residues. Germline V gene sequence: CDR1 MNHNS, CDR2 SASEGT. The V and J ends lost 1 base and 7 bases, in that order; junction bases with no gene match: 4. The CDR3 DNA is TGTGCCAGCAGTGAAGGAGGGGGCGGGCAGCCCCAGCATTTT. It specifies CASSEGGGGQPQHF.

This chain uses TRBV28 with TRBJ2-3; D is perhaps TRBD2 (5 bases). The CDR3 runs 15 residues. Germline CDR1 MDHEN, CDR2 SYDVKM. Trimming took off 8 bases at V and 3 bases at J, with 18 bases between the two ends. The CDR3 region is CASALAAGVTDTQYF. The CDR3 DNA sequence: TGTGCCAGCGCTCTCGCGGCGGGCGTTACAGATACGCAGTATTTT. Using reference TRBV28 and TRBJ2-3 for the parts outside the CDR3, the full variable domain is DVKVTQSSRYLVKRTGEKVFLECVQDMDHENMFWYRQDPGLGLRLIYFSYDVKMKEKGDIPEGYSVSREKKERFSLILESASTNQTSMYLCASALAAGVTDTQYFGPGTRLTVL.

The rearrangement uses TRBV6-2 or TRBV6-3 and TRBJ2-7, with TRBD1 matching 8 bases. Germline lookup yields CDR1 MNHEY and CDR2 SVGEGT. The CDR3 extends over 16 amino acids. Unmatched junction bases numbered 8, after V lost 4 bases and J lost 0 bases. The CDR3 sequence is CASSWRQGPISYEQYV. In nucleotides, the CDR3 is TGTGCCAGCAGTTGGAGACAGGGGCCGATCTCCTACGAGCAGTACGTC.

V usage is TRBV19 and J usage is TRBJ1-5, with a possible D match to TRBD1 (6 bases). The V and J ends lost 8 bases and 7 bases respectively, with 12 bases between them. Germline V gives CDR1 LNHDA, CDR2 SQIVND (reference sequence). CDR3 length: 12 residues. CDR3 sequence (DNA): TGTGCCAGTCGTAGGGGGGAGCAGCCCCAGCATTTT. Its protein product is CASRRGEQPQHF.

CDR3 bases: TGCGCCAGCAGCCAAGTATCCCGCTCGGACAGGGACACTGAAGCTTTCTTT. This sequence encodes CASSQVSRSDRDTEAFF. V gene TRBV4-3 combines with J gene TRBJ1-1; 8 nucleotides align to TRBD1. Germline CDR1 reads LGHNA; CDR2 reads YSLEER. V shed 1 base, J shed 3 bases, and the junction held 10 bases outside the gene matches. This CDR3 is 17 amino acids long.

The V and J genes are TRBV9 and TRBJ2-5; TRBD2 matches at 7 bases. The CDR3 totals 14 residues. V lost 3 bases to trimming and J lost 0 bases; unmatched junction nucleotides: 2. CDR1 is SGDLS, CDR2 YYNGEE, per germline. In DNA, the CDR3 is TGTGCCAGCAGCGAGGGGACTAACCAAGAGACCCAGTACTTC. It translates to CASSEGTNQETQYF.

The chain recombines TRBV19 with TRBJ2-7; 8 bases fit TRBD1. The V gene end was trimmed by 5 bases and the J gene end by 1 base; junction bases not matched to a gene: 10. The CDR3 is 16 amino acids. The V gene's germline CDR1 is LNHDA and CDR2 SQIVND (reference sequence). In DNA, the CDR3 is TGTGCCAGTAGTCCCCGACAGGGGCGCGTGTCCTACGAGCAGTACTTC. Its protein is CASSPRQGRVSYEQYF.

This clone was counted only a few times. V is TRBV14 and J is TRBJ2-1; 12 nucleotides agree with TRBD2. The trim removed 4 bases at V and 10 bases at J, leaving 11 bases unmatched. This CDR3 is 16 amino acids long. CDR1 SGHDN and CDR2 FVKESK come from the germline V gene. The CDR3 is CASSLMAASGRGEQFF. The CDR3, as DNA: TGTGCCAGCAGCCTCATGGCGGCTAGCGGGAGGGGCGAGCAGTTCTTC.

V and J are TRBV28 and TRBJ1-2; 7 nucleotides match TRBD1. The CDR3 has 14 residues. Germline loops: CDR1 MDHEN, CDR2 SYDVKM. The V segment lost 6 bases and the J segment 6 bases; nucleotides outside the gene matches: 10. CDR3 DNA sequence: TGTGCCAGCAGACAAGACAGGGTGAGAAATGGCTACACCTTC. Translated, it gives CASRQDRVRNGYTF.

The chain is built from TRBV14 and TRBJ2-1; the D is unclear. V was pared by 0 bases and J by 7 bases, with 10 bases between. The CDR3 runs to 14 residues. Germline CDR1 SGHDN, CDR2 FVKESK. The CDR3 DNA is TGTGCCAGCAGCCAAGATTGGTTGGAGAATGAGCAGTTCTTC. Its protein is CASSQDWLENEQFF.

This clone appeared a few times. This chain links TRBV19 with TRBJ1-3; D not certain. V was cut by 9 bases and J by 4 bases, with 19 bases left in between. Looked up from germline, CDR1 is LNHDA and CDR2 is SQIVND (reference sequence). The CDR3 has 15 residues. CDR3 coding DNA: TGTGCCAGCCCGAATATCCTGCGGCGGGGAAACACCATATATTTT. This translates into CASPNILRRGNTIYF.

The chain uses TRBV5-5 and TRBJ2-2; TRBD2 agrees at 12 bases. The CDR3 sequence is 18 residues long. V was clipped by 1 base and J by 3 bases; unmatched bases: 7. Germline V gives CDR1 SGHKS, CDR2 YYEKEE (reference sequence). The CDR3 nucleotides read TGTGCCAGCAGCTTGAGCCTAGCGGGAGGGTCGGACACCGGGGAGCTGTTTTTT. It codes for CASSLSLAGGSDTGELFF.

The chain uses TRBV5-1 and TRBJ2-3; 7 nucleotides agree with TRBD2. Germline CDR1 is SGHRS and CDR2 is YFSETQ. V lost 4 bases to trimming and J lost 2 bases; unmatched junction nucleotides: 7. The CDR3 spans 15 residues. The CDR3 bases are TGCGCCAGCAGCCAGAGCGGGGAGATCACAGATACGCAGTATTTT. Its translation: CASSQSGEITDTQYF.

V is TRBV5-4 and J is TRBJ1-1; D not resolved. In germline, CDR1 is SGHNT, CDR2 YYREEE (reference sequence). This CDR3 comprises 15 residues. Trimming took 0 bases from V and 1 from J, leaving 10 bases between them. The DNA for the CDR3 is TGTGCCAGCAGCTTGGGTAGCCGAGGGAACACTGAAGCTTTCTTT. Its protein product is CASSLGSRGNTEAFF. The full variable domain, its missing parts supplied by reference TRBV5-4 and TRBJ1-1, is ETGVTQSPTHLIKTRGQQVTLRCSSQSGHNTVSWYQQALGQGPQFIFQYYREEENGRGNFPPRFSGLQFPNYSSELNVNALELDDSALYLCASSLGSRGNTEAFFGQGTRLTVV.

The J gene is TRBJ2-6, the V gene TRBV7-8; 7 bases align to TRBD1. Germline assignment: CDR1 SGHVS and CDR2 FQNEAQ. CDR3 length: 17 amino acids. The V and J ends lost 3 bases and 2 bases, in that order; junction bases with no gene match: 7. The CDR3, as DNA: TGTGCCAGCAGCTTCAGGGGGTTGGCCGCTGGGGCCAACGTCCTGACTTTC. Its protein product is CASSFRGLAAGANVLTF. Full variable domain (remainder filled in from reference TRBV7-8 and TRBJ2-6): GAGVSQSPRYKVAKRGQDVALRCDPISGHVSLFWYQQALGQGPEFLTYFQNEAQLDKSGLPSDRFFAERPEGSVSTLKIQRTQQEDSAVYLCASSFRGLAAGANVLTFGAGSRLTVL.

The chain links TRBV30 to TRBJ1-2; 10 bases align to TRBD1. CDR3 size: 15 residues. J was trimmed by 6 bases and V by 2 bases; bases with no gene match: 9. The germline gives CDR1 GTSNPN, CDR2 SVGIG (reference sequence). The chain's CDR3 is CAWSRQGAVGNGYTF. CDR3 coding DNA: TGTGCCTGGAGTAGACAGGGGGCCGTGGGGAATGGCTACACCTTC.

This chain joins TRBV6-2 or TRBV6-3 and TRBJ2-7; a possible D gene is TRBD2 (5 bases). Germline V lookup: CDR1 MNHEY, CDR2 SVGEGT. V gave up 3 bases and J gave up 2 bases, with 8 bases separating them. The CDR3 runs 13 residues. CDR3 DNA: TGTGCCAGCAGTTATGCGGGTCCCTACGAGCAGTACTTC. Its translation is CASSYAGPYEQYF.

V usage is TRBV7-9 and J usage is TRBJ1-2, with 12 bases aligning to TRBD1. Per germline, CDR1 SEHNR and CDR2 FQNEAQ (reference sequence). The CDR3 extends over 15 amino acids. The V gene end was trimmed by 0 bases and the J gene end by 7 bases; junction bases not matched to a gene: 3. The CDR3 here is CASSLAGTGGGGYTF. CDR3 in DNA: TGTGCCAGCAGCTTAGCCGGGACAGGGGGCGGTGGCTACACCTTC.

This clone showed up just once. This chain links TRBV4-1 with TRBJ2-7, with D maybe TRBD2 (7 bases). The CDR3 spans 18 residues. Deletions cut 1 base from V and 4 bases from J, with 23 bases between. Germline V gene sequence: CDR1 MGHRA, CDR2 YSYEKL. DNA for the CDR3: TGCGCCAGCAGCCAAGGTCGACGGGGGGTCGGGACAAAATACGAGCAGTACGTC. Its protein product is CASSQGRRGVGTKYEQYV.

This chain links TRBV4-3 with TRBJ2-3; D unresolved. Germline V lookup: CDR1 LGHNA, CDR2 YSLEER. V shed 5 bases and J shed 8 bases, with 17 bases lying between them. This CDR3 spans 14 amino acids. For the CDR3, the DNA is TGCGCCAGCAGCGCAAAGTCCAAGCTATCTACGCAGTATTTT. This translates into CASSAKSKLSTQYF.

The chain couples TRBV18 to TRBJ2-7; 9 nucleotides agree with TRBD1. Trimming removed 1 base from V and 9 bases from J; junction bases left unmatched: 4. Germline V gene sequence: CDR1 KGHSH, CDR2 LQKENI. There are 13 residues in the CDR3. CDR3 in DNA: TGTGCCAGCTCACCACAGAGACAGGGGGGGCAGTACTTC. Translated, it gives CASSPQRQGGQYF. Filled out from reference TRBV18 and TRBJ2-7, the complete variable domain reads NAGVMQNPRHLVRRRGQEARLRCSPMKGHSHVYWYRQLPEEGLKFMVYLQKENIIDESGMPKERFSAEFPKEGPSILRIQQVVRGDSAAYFCASSPQRQGGQYFGPGTRLTVT.

V and J are TRBV7-2 and TRBJ2-3; perhaps TRBD2 as D (5 bases). This CDR3 contains 13 residues. Trimming pared 5 bases from V and 7 bases from J, leaving 13 bases between. Germline CDR1 is SGHTA and CDR2 is FQGNSA. The CDR3 DNA reads TGTGCCAGCAGCACCCGGCGAGGGAATACGCAGTATTTT. It encodes CASSTRRGNTQYF.

At least ten counts were recorded for this clone. The chain joins TRBV6-5 to TRBJ1-2; TRBD1 might be the D (5 bases). CDR3 length: 12 amino acids. The germline V gene has CDR1 MNHEY and CDR2 SVGAGI. The ends were cut back, 11 bases at V and 2 bases at J, with 12 bases in the middle. The CDR3 is CACRQTNYGYTF. The CDR3 DNA is TGTGCCTGCCGACAGACCAACTATGGCTACACCTTC.

The V gene is TRBV18, the J gene TRBJ1-3, with TRBD1 matching 7 bases. Unmatched junction bases numbered 4, after V lost 2 bases and J lost 3 bases. This CDR3 is built from 15 residues. CDR1 is KGHSH and CDR2 is LQKENI in the germline V gene. The CDR3 DNA sequence: TGTGCCAGCTCACCAGCACAGGGGAGTGGAAACACCATATATTTT. This translates into CASSPAQGSGNTIYF. The entire variable domain, with the rest obtained from reference TRBV18 and TRBJ1-3, is as follows: NAGVMQNPRHLVRRRGQEARLRCSPMKGHSHVYWYRQLPEEGLKFMVYLQKENIIDESGMPKERFSAEFPKEGPSILRIQQVVRGDSAAYFCASSPAQGSGNTIYFGEGSWLTVV.

V usage is TRBV6-5 and J usage is TRBJ1-4, with 8 nucleotides matching TRBD1. V gave up 5 bases and J gave up 5 bases; unmatched junction bases: 1. The CDR3 consists of 13 residues. Per the germline V gene, CDR1 is MNHEY and CDR2 is SVGAGI. CDR3 protein: CASSRTGNEKLFF. In DNA form, the CDR3 reads TGTGCCAGCAGTCGGACAGGGAATGAAAAACTGTTTTTT.

J is TRBJ2-1 and V is TRBV19; D gene ambiguous. This CDR3 has 14 residues. Looked up from germline, CDR1 is LNHDA and CDR2 is SQIVND (reference sequence). Trimming removed 4 bases from V and 6 bases from J, with 13 bases in between. The chain's CDR3 is CASSTNDYSNEQFF. CDR3 sequence (DNA): TGTGCCAGTAGTACAAATGATTATAGCAATGAGCAGTTCTTC.

For the CDR3, the DNA is TGTGCCAGTAGCCCCAGGCAGGGGACGTACTATGGCTACACCTTC. This codes for CASSPRQGTYYGYTF. The V call is TRBV19, the J call TRBJ1-2, with a possible D match to TRBD1 (6 bases). The germline CDR1 and CDR2 sequences are LNHDA and SQIVND (reference sequence). Trimming took 6 bases from V and 3 from J, leaving 17 bases between them. CDR3 length: 15 amino acids. The whole variable domain, remainder taken from reference TRBV19 and TRBJ1-2, is DGGITQSPKYLFRKEGQNVTLSCEQNLNHDAMYWYRQDPGQGLRLIYYSQIVNDFQKGDIAEGYSVSREKKESFPLTVTSAQKNPTAFYLCASSPRQGTYYGYTFGSGTRLTVV.

This clone has just a few counts. The V gene is TRBV4-3, the J gene TRBJ2-1, with 12 bases fitting TRBD2. The CDR3 is 16 residues long. Germline-derived CDR1 and CDR2 are LGHNA and YSLEER. Trimming at V came to 0 bases and at J to 14 bases, leaving 11 bases not matched to a gene. The chain's CDR3 is CASSQDLLAGGHQEFF. For the CDR3, the DNA is TGCGCCAGCAGCCAAGATCTACTAGCGGGAGGACATCAGGAGTTCTTC.